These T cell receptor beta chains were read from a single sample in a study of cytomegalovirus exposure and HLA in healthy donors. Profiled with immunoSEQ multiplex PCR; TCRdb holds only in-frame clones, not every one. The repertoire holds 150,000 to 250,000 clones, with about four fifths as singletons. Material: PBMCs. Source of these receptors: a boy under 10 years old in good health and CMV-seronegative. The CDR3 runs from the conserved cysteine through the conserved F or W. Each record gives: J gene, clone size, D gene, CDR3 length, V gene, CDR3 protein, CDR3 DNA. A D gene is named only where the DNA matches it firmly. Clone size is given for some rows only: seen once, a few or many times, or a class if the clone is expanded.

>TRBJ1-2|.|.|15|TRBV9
CASSHGQQRDYGYTF
TGTGCCAGCAGCCACGGACAGCAAAGGGACTATGGCTACACCTTC
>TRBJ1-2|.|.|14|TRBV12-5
CASGRTLTPYGYTF
TGTGCTAGTGGACGGACACTAACTCCCTATGGCTACACCTTC
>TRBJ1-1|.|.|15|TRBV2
CAGSEWPGLNTEAFF
TGTGCCGGCAGTGAATGGCCAGGGCTGAACACTGAAGCTTTCTTT
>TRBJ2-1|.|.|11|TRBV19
CASQSYNEQFF
TGTGCCAGCCAGTCCTACAATGAGCAGTTCTTC
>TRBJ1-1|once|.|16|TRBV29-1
CSVKLVGGVMNTEAFF
TGCAGCGTTAAATTGGTGGGGGGGGTCATGAACACTGAAGCTTTCTTT
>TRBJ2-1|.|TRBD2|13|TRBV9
CASSVGRGGLAVF
TGTGCCAGCAGCGTAGGTCGCGGGGGACTAGCGGTCTTC
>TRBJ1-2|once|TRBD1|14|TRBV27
CASSDRGANYGYTF
TGTGCCAGCAGCGACAGGGGAGCTAACTATGGCTACACCTTC
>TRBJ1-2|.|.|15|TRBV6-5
CASRPSWGPLYGYTF
TGTGCCAGCAGACCATCGTGGGGGCCACTCTATGGCTACACCTTC
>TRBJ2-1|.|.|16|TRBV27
CASSPRRQALQWEQFF
TGTGCCAGCAGTCCACGTCGGCAGGCCCTACAATGGGAGCAGTTCTTC
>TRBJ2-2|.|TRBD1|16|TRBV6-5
CASSSGQAPGTGELFF
TGTGCCAGCAGTTCCGGACAGGCCCCGGGCACCGGGGAGCTGTTTTTT
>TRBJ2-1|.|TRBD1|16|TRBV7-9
CASSLKGQPIYNEQFF
TGTGCCAGCAGCCTAAAGGGACAGCCTATATACAATGAGCAGTTCTTC
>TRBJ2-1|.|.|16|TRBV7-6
CASSRNRESSYNEQFF
TGTGCCAGCAGCCGTAACAGGGAGAGCTCCTACAATGAGCAGTTCTTC
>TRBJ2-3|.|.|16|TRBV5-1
CASSLAGAGATDTQYF
TGCGCCAGCAGCTTGGCCGGGGCAGGGGCCACAGATACGCAGTATTTT
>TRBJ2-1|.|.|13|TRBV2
CASSRDTDNEQFF
TGTGCCAGCAGCCGGGACACAGACAATGAGCAGTTCTTC
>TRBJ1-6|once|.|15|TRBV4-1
CASSPRQSLNSPLHF
TGCGCCAGCAGCCCGCGACAGTCTCTCAATTCACCCCTCCACTTT
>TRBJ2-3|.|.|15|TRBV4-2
CASSQGGSLTDTQYF
TGTGCCAGCAGCCAAGGAGGGTCCCTCACAGATACGCAGTATTTT